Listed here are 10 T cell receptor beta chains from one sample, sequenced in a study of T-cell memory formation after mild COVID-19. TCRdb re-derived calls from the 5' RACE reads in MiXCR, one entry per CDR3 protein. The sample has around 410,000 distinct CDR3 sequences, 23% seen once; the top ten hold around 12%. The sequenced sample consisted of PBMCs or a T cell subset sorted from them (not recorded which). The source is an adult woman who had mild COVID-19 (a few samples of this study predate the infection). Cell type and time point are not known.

The CDR3 sequence is CASSQDRPPDTQYF. The CDR3, as DNA: TGCGCCAGCAGCCAAGATCGGCCCCCGGATACGCAGTATTTT. The chain joins TRBV4-3 to TRBJ2-3; D unresolved. Trimming cost V 0 bases and J 6 bases, with 10 bases left between them. CDR1 and CDR2 (germline): LGHNA, YSLEER. CDR3 length: 14 amino acids.

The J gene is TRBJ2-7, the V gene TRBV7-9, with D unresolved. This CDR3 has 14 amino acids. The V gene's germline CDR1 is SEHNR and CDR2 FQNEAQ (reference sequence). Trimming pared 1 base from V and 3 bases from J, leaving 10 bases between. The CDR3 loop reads CASSLDPSSYEQYF. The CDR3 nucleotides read TGTGCCAGCAGCTTAGACCCTTCGAGCTACGAGCAGTACTTC.

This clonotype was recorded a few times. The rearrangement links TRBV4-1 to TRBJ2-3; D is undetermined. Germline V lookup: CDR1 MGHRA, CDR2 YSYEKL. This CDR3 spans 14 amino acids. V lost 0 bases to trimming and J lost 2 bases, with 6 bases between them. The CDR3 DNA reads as TGCGCCAGCAGCCAAGACCCCTCCACAGATACGCAGTATTTT. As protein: CASSQDPSTDTQYF.

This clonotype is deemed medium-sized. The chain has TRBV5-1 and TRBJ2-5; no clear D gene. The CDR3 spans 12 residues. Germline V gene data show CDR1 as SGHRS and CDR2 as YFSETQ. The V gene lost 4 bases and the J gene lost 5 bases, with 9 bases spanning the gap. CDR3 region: CASSHLRETQYF. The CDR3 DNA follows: TGCGCCAGCAGCCACCTACGGGAGACCCAGTACTTC.

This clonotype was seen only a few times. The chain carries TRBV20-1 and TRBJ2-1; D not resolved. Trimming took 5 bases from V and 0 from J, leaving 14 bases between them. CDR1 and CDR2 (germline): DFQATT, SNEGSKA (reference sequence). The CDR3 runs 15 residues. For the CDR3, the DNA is TGCAGTGCTCCTCGTGATTTGAGCTCCTACAATGAGCAGTTCTTC. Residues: CSAPRDLSSYNEQFF.

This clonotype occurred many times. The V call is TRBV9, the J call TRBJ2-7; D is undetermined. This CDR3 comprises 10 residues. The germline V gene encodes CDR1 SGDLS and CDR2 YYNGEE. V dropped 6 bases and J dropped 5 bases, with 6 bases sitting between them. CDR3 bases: TGTGCCAGCACGAGCCACGAGCAGTACTTC. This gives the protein CASTSHEQYF.

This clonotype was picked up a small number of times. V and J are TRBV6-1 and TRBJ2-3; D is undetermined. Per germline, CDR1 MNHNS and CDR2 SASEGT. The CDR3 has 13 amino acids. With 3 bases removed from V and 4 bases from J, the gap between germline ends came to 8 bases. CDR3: CASSERSADTQYF. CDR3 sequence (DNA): TGTGCCAGCAGTGAGAGGAGCGCAGATACGCAGTATTTT.

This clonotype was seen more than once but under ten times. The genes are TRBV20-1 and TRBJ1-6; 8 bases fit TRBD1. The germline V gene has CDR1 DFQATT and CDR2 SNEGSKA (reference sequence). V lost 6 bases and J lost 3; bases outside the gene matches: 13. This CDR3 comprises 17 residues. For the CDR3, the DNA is TGCAGTGCCCGAGGGTTGGGACAGGCTTACTATAATTCACCCCTCCACTTT. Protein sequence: CSARGLGQAYYNSPLHF.

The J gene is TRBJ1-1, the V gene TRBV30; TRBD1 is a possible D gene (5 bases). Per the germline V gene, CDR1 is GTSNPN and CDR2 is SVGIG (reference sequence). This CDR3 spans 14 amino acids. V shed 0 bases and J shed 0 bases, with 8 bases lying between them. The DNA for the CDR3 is TGTGCCTGGAGTGTACCCAGGGTGAACACTGAAGCTTTCTTT. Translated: CAWSVPRVNTEAFF.

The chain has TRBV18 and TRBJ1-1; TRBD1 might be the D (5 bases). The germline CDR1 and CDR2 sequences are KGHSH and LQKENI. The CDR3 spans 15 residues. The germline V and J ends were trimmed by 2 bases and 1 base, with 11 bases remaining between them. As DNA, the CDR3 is TGTGCCAGCTCACCAGGGGCCGCCCAGAACACTGAAGCTTTCTTT. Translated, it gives CASSPGAAQNTEAFF.